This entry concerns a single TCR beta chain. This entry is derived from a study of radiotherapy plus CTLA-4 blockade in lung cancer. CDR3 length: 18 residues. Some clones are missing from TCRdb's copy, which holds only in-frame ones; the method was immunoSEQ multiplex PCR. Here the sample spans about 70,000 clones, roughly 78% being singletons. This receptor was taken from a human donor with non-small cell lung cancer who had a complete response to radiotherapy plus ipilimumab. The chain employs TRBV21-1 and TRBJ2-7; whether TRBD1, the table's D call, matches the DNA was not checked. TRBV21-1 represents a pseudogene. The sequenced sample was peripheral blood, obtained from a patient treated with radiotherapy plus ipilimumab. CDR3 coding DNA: TGTGCCAGCAGCAAAGCGCGCTGTGGCAGGGCACTCTGCTACGAGCAGTACTTC. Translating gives CASSKARCGRALCYEQYF.